The 5 T cell receptor beta chains below come from one sample, sequenced in a study of shared clonotypes between healthy human individuals. TCRdb's copy holds only in-frame clones and misses some; the assay was immunoSEQ multiplex PCR. The repertoire holds some 2.4 million clones, with over 85% as singletons. The material sequenced was naive CD4+ T cells from PBMCs. Subset in this sample: CD45RA+ positively selected. All receptors derive from a man aged 18 to 29 in good health. Some clones in this sample may be carry-over from other donors' samples.

This rearrangement joins TRBV11-2 to TRBJ1-1; 8 bases fit TRBD1. J was trimmed by 6 bases and V by 2 bases; bases with no gene match: 5. The germline CDR1 and CDR2 sequences are SGHAT and FQNNGV. The CDR3 is made up of 14 amino acids. CDR3 nucleotide sequence: TGTGCCAGCAGCTTAATCGACAGGGGATCTGAAGCTTTCTTT. This gives the protein CASSLIDRGSEAFF.

The chain combines TRBV5-1 with TRBJ1-5; a weak D match, TRBD1 (6 bases). CDR1 and CDR2 (germline): SGHRS, YFSETQ. V was clipped by 4 bases and J by 9 bases, with 11 bases between them. The CDR3 runs 12 residues. DNA for the CDR3: TGCGCCAGCAGCGACTCGACAGGGCCCCAGCATTTT. The encoded protein is CASSDSTGPQHF.

The chain is built from TRBV28 and TRBJ2-1; D might be TRBD2 (6 bases). Germline loops: CDR1 MDHEN, CDR2 SYDVKM. The CDR3 extends over 12 amino acids. V shed 3 bases and J shed 7 bases, with 7 bases lying between them. CDR3 nucleotides: TGTGCCAGCAGTTTGACTAGGAATGAGCAGTTCTTC. Amino acids: CASSLTRNEQFF. Filled out from reference TRBV28 and TRBJ2-1, the complete variable domain reads DVKVTQSSRYLVKRTGEKVFLECVQDMDHENMFWYRQDPGLGLRLIYFSYDVKMKEKGDIPEGYSVSREKKERFSLILESASTNQTSMYLCASSLTRNEQFFGPGTRLTVL.

This clone was observed a single time. The chain is built from TRBV14 and TRBJ2-2; the match to TRBD2 covers 7 bases. The CDR3 runs 15 residues. Germline CDR1 and CDR2: SGHDN and FVKESK. V shed 3 bases and J 7 bases; nucleotides not matched to a gene: 8. CDR3 DNA: TGTGCCAGCAGCCACTGGACTAGAGTGGGCGGGGAGCTGTTTTTT. Translated: CASSHWTRVGGELFF.

This rearrangement joins TRBV5-6 to TRBJ2-7; D possibly uses TRBD1 or TRBD2 (5 bases each). From germline, CDR1 is SGHDT and CDR2 YYEEEE. This CDR3 region has 13 residues. Between the trimmed V and J ends, which lost 1 base and 3 bases, there was a span of 8 bases. The CDR3 reads CASSLRDHYEQYF. CDR3 DNA: TGTGCCAGCAGCTTGAGGGACCACTACGAGCAGTACTTC.